The present entry profiles one T cell receptor (beta chain) with its context. The target antigen is unknown. This CDR3 contains 13 residues. Germline V gives CDR1 ENHRY, CDR2 SYGVKD. Trimming left V 0 bases short and J 7 bases short, with 9 bases between. Over several immunoSEQ plates, each subset's genomic DNA was distributed in even portions. Only in-frame clones appear in the TCRdb table, and some are missing; sequencing was by immunoSEQ multiplex PCR. This sample has some 2,000,000 clones; 95% occur once, and the top ten carry 0.13%. This record belongs to a study of shared clonotypes between healthy human individuals. Study conclusions and caveats: The sampled material consisted only of blood, and tissue repertoires are likely to differ.

The TCR originated in a man aged 18 to 29 in good health. The chain carries TRBV10-3 and TRBJ1-2; D gene unclear. Sequencing was carried out using naive CD4+ T cells sorted from blood. This sample's subset: CD45RA+ positively selected. CDR3 DNA: TGTGCCATCAGTGAGTCGAGGCTGCTTGGCTACACCTTC. This translates into CAISESRLLGYTF.